The rows below give T cell receptor beta chains drawn from one sample of a study of blood T cell repertoires in COVID-19. This table comes from immunoSEQ multiplex PCR, and its TCRdb copy is limited to in-frame clones, with some not included. Of some 83,000 clones listed, about 87% were seen once; the top ten hold roughly 0.43%. Sequencing was done on a sample of peripheral blood. The receptors were sampled from a man aged 55 to 69 with acute or convalescent COVID-19. Both conserved end residues are part of each CDR3. The listing skips clone size in some rows; elsewhere it reads once, few, many or a size class.

V | size | length | CDR3
TRBV30 | NA | 14 | CACCGTARRDTQYF
TRBV7-8 | NA | 15 | CASTRTSGSTDTQYF
TRBV7-8 | NA | 18 | CASSLNSGRVRPDNEQFF
TRBV6-4 | NA | 13 | CASRPGGTGELFF
TRBV5-6 | NA | 15 | CASSLAPYSRTEAFF
TRBV3-1/TRBV3-2 | NA | 16 | CASSQEPGVGGEKLFF
TRBV6-2/TRBV6-3 | NA | 16 | CASSYSVTFSNQPQHF
TRBV18 | NA | 16 | CASSQTGTGDLYGYTF
TRBV7-6 | NA | 15 | CASSPIQHSGNTIYF
TRBV5-3 | NA | 15 | CARSLGPARHNEQFF
TRBV5-5 | NA | 15 | CASSDLTGHGYGYTF
TRBV6-5 | NA | 14 | CASRNWGVNTEAFF
TRBV19 | NA | 14 | CASSFGGGGNTIYF
TRBV12-3/TRBV12-4 | NA | 12 | CASRLPHYEQYF
TRBV19 | NA | 13 | CASSGGHGETQYF
TRBV7-7 | NA | 13 | CASSQTDMAEQYF
TRBV11-1 | NA | 14 | CASSLGGGQQPQHF
TRBV27 | NA | 19 | CASSLEGTSGGHTTDTQYF
TRBV4-2 | NA | 13 | CASSQVGQLEAFF
TRBV19 | NA | 12 | CASRDFGEKLFF
TRBV6-1 | NA | 14 | CASSEGGGDYGYTF
TRBV5-1 | NA | 13 | CASSLAPYYEQYF
TRBV12-5 | NA | 18 | CASGSAAAGTGHNYGYTF
TRBV10-1 | NA | 16 | CASSYLRDRGPTEAFF
TRBV9 | NA | 16 | CASSLRGFANTGELFF
TRBV28 | NA | 15 | CASSSDLTPYNEQFF
TRBV15 | NA | 16 | CATSRGGGAFPGELFF
TRBV25-1 | NA | 14 | CASSESGSSYEQYF
TRBV9 | few | 16 | CASSVHRDRGLSPLHF
TRBV3-1/TRBV3-2 | NA | 12 | CASSLMNTEAFF
TRBV28 | few | 15 | CASSPIRGSGNTIYF
TRBV24-1 | NA | 17 | CATSEDTSGSSYNEQFF
TRBV7-8 | NA | 14 | CASSFGSSVYGYTF
TRBV6-5 | NA | 14 | CASYERGLGETQYF
TRBV9 | NA | 12 | CASSRNNEKLFF
TRBV4-1 | few | 14 | CASSQRGQLGEQYF
TRBV30 | NA | 13 | CACGTSGYNEQFF
TRBV9 | once | 14 | CASSVESDYNEQFF
TRBV5-1 | NA | 12 | CASSLGAYGYTF
TRBV2 | NA | 13 | CASRRARVGEQYF
TRBV3-1/TRBV3-2 | NA | 14 | CASSLRQGIGEQYF
TRBV12-3/TRBV12-4 | few | 13 | CASRQANTGELFF
TRBV10-3 | NA | 16 | CAISDLLAGGPPTQYF
TRBV5-8 | NA | 15 | CASSLDIVSNQPQHF
TRBV29-1 | NA | 14 | CSAPGTAAQETQYF
TRBV7-9 | NA | 16 | CASSSHPGTGNNEQFF